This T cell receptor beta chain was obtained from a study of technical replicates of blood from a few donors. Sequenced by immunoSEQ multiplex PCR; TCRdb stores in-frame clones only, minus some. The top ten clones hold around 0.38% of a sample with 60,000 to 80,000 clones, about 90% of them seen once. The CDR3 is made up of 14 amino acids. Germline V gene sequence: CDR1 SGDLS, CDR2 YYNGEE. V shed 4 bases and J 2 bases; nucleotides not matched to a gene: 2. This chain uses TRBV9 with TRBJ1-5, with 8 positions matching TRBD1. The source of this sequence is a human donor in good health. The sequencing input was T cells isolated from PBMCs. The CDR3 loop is CASSQGQGNQPQHF. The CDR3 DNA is TGTGCCAGCAGCCAGGGACAGGGCAATCAGCCCCAGCATTTT.